This T cell receptor (beta chain) was sequenced during a study of tumor-infiltrating lymphocytes in primary liver carcinoma. About this clonotype itself: The CDR3 does not close with the conserved phenylalanine or tryptophan, likely indicating a read error.

Researchers drew blood RNA from unsorted whole blood and extracted germline DNA as well. Trimming stripped 6 bases from V and 7 bases from J, with 19 bases between. CDR1 is MNHEY and CDR2 is SVGAGI in the germline V gene. This CDR3 has 16 residues. Total RNA (about 500 ng) served as template for TCR beta cDNA synthesis primed by a constant-region primer. Three nested multiplex PCR rounds of slightly modified ARM-PCR generated TCR beta libraries. TRBV1-TRBV30 forward primers and a C-beta reverse primer were used in the first two PCR rounds, which each ran for about 10 cycles. TCRdb re-derived calls from the multiplex PCR reads in MiXCR, one entry per CDR3 protein. Of some 190,000 distinct CDR3 sequences listed, approximately 60% are singletons.

The chain carries TRBV6-5 and TRBJ1-6; D is ambiguous. The source material was peripheral blood. The origin of this receptor is a middle-aged man with primary liver carcinoma and hepatitis B virus infection. The CDR3 loop is CASRLDGGSPNSPLHI. In DNA, the CDR3 is TGTGCCAGCAGACTGGACGGAGGATCTCCAAATTCACCCCTCCACATT.